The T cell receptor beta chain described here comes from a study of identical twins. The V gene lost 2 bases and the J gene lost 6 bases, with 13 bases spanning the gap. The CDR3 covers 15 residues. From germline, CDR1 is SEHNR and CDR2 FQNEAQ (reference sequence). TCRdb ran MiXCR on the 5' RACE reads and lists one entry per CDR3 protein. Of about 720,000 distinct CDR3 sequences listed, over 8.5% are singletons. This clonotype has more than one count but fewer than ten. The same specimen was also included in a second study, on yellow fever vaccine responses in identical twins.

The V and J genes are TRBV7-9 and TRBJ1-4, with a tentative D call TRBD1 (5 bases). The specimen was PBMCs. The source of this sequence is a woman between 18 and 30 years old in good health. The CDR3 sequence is CASSLFDSGDEKLFF. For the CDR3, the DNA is TGTGCCAGCAGCTTATTCGACAGTGGCGATGAAAAACTGTTTTTT.